The 14 T cell receptor beta chains below all came from one sample that was sequenced in a study of post-analysis software for immune sequencing data (dated by TCRdb to about 2015). Preparation of the library involved PCR. The listed sequencing device is Illumina HiSeq 2500. To reduce PCR and sequencing biases, unique molecular identifiers were built into the TCR beta cDNA libraries. TCRdb trimmed public reads at Q25 via fastp, called clones via MiXCR and kept in-frame beta chains. CDR3 protein duplicates are merged, each entry listing the most common genes and DNA. The sample profile shows hundreds of thousands of distinct CDR3 sequences; roughly three fifths of them were found once. In total, the top ten clones hold around 11% of the sample. Broad study findings and their caveats: Several TRBV segments, including TRBV5-6, TRBV5-1 and TRBV20-1, were significantly more frequent in patients than controls.

These TCRs' antigens remain unknown. The sequencing sample was made of blood. The origin of the receptors is a girl aged 2 to 9 with multiple sclerosis.

The chain carries TRBV12-3 or TRBV12-4 and TRBJ2-1; 7 positions agree with TRBD1. The CDR3 runs 15 residues. J gave up 5 bases and V 5 bases, and 9 bases lay outside the gene matches. The CDR3: CASSTTGRNDNEQFF. The CDR3 DNA follows: TGTGCCAGCAGTACGACAGGGCGGAATGACAATGAGCAGTTCTTC.

This clonotype was observed a handful of times. The chain carries TRBV24-1 and TRBJ2-3; D is possibly TRBD1 (5 bases). V lost 3 bases and J lost 5, with 14 bases in between. Germline CDR1 reads KGHDR; CDR2 reads SFDVKD. This CDR3 is built from 15 residues. The chain's CDR3 is CATSDAGKALDTQYF. In nucleotides, the CDR3 is TGTGCCACCAGTGATGCAGGGAAAGCCTTAGATACGCAGTATTTT.

This chain uses TRBV28 with TRBJ2-7; 7 nucleotides line up with TRBD1. CDR3 size: 15 residues. J gave up 5 bases and V 5 bases, and 12 bases lay outside the gene matches. Germline V gene lookup returns CDR1 MDHEN and CDR2 SYDVKM. CDR3 nucleotides: TGTGCCAGCAGTCTAAGAGGGGGCCTCGTCAACGAGCAGTACTTC. It yields the protein CASSLRGGLVNEQYF.

This sequence joins TRBV5-6 and TRBJ2-1; D is tentatively TRBD1 or TRBD2 (5 bases each). Germline-derived CDR1 and CDR2 are SGHDT and YYEEEE. Trimming shortened V by 6 bases and J by 5 bases, and 24 bases separated the two germline ends. The CDR3 is made up of 17 amino acids. The CDR3 nucleotides are TGTGCCAGCATCGCCCACCCGAGGGGCCTTTTGGACAATGAGCAGTTCTTC. Amino acid sequence: CASIAHPRGLLDNEQFF.

V usage is TRBV19 and J usage is TRBJ2-7; D ambiguous. Germline V gene sequence: CDR1 LNHDA, CDR2 SQIVND (reference sequence). The CDR3 totals 14 residues. Trimming took off 4 bases at V and 2 bases at J, with 12 bases between the two ends. The CDR3 spells CASSTRTEAYEQYF. CDR3 in DNA: TGTGCCAGTAGTACCCGGACCGAAGCCTACGAGCAGTACTTC.

The chain combines TRBV6-1 with TRBJ1-4, with unresolved D. The ends were cut back, 5 bases at V and 5 bases at J, with 12 bases in the middle. Germline V gene sequence: CDR1 MNHNS, CDR2 SASEGT. This CDR3 region has 14 residues. In nucleotides, the CDR3 is TGTGCCAGCAGTTTCCAGAGTGGGAATGAAAAACTGTTTTTT. Its translation is CASSFQSGNEKLFF.

The chain is built from TRBV2 and TRBJ1-5, with D tentatively TRBD1 (5 bases). V lost 4 bases and J lost 7, with 11 bases in between. There are 13 residues in the CDR3. Germline CDR1 SNHLY, CDR2 FYNNEI. CDR3 loop: CASSVAGPQPQHF. For the CDR3, the DNA is TGTGCCAGCAGTGTTGCAGGGCCCCAGCCCCAGCATTTT.

With respect to this clonotype: The junction does not match germline at one end; this may be a read error. V and J are TRBV7-2 and TRBJ1-1, with D perhaps matching TRBD1 (5 bases). CDR3 size: 14 residues. Germline CDR1 and CDR2: SGHTA and FQGNSA. In DNA form, the CDR3 reads TGTGCCTGCAGCGAACGACAGCTGAACACTGAAGCTTTCTTT. It translates to CACSERQLNTEAFF. The complete variable domain, with remaining parts taken from reference TRBV7-2 and TRBJ1-1, reads GAGVSQSPSNKVTEKGKDVELRCDPISGHTALYWYRQSLGQGLEFLIYFQGNSAPDKSGLPSDRFSAERTGGSVSTLTIQRTQQEDSAVYLCACSERQLNTEAFFGQGTRLTVV.

The V and J genes are TRBV21-1 and TRBJ2-5; the D call TRBD1 from the table was never checked on the DNA. TRBV21-1 is listed as a pseudogene. The CDR3 extends over 18 amino acids. The CDR3 coding sequence is TGTGCCAGCAGCAAATGGGGCCAGGATGGGGGATTCCAAGAGACCCAGTACTTC. Translated: CASSKWGQDGGFQETQYF.

Only a few counts were recorded for this clonotype. The J gene is TRBJ2-7, the V gene TRBV6-6, with a weak D call TRBD1 (6 bases). The CDR3 runs 13 residues. V was cut by 0 bases and J by 6 bases, with 9 bases left in between. Germline values: CDR1 MNHNY, CDR2 SVGAGI (reference sequence). As DNA, the CDR3 is TGTGCCAGCAGTTACTCAGGGGGTGGCGAGCAGTACTTC. The encoded protein is CASSYSGGGEQYF.

The chain joins TRBV18 to TRBJ2-1; D ambiguous. Germline values: CDR1 KGHSH, CDR2 LQKENI. The CDR3 spans 15 residues. Trimming cost V 0 bases and J 4 bases, with 10 bases left between them. The CDR3 region has the DNA TGTGCCAGCTCACCACCCCCGGTCGGGTACAATGAGCAGTTCTTC. The encoded protein is CASSPPPVGYNEQFF.

In the case of this clonotype: Sequence at one end of the junction differs from germline and may be a read error. The J gene is TRBJ1-2, the V gene TRBV29-1, with 7 positions matching TRBD1. There are 12 residues in the CDR3. Per germline, CDR1 SQVTM and CDR2 ANQGSEA. CDR3 sequence: CSGLRGDYGYTF. As DNA, the CDR3 is TGTAGCGGGCTCAGGGGGGACTATGGCTACACCTTC.

This chain uses TRBV6-2 or TRBV6-3 with TRBJ2-5; 7 positions match TRBD2. Germline trimming cut 5 bases from V and 11 bases from J; bases unmatched to any gene: 11. This CDR3 comprises 13 residues. Germline V lookup: CDR1 MNHEY, CDR2 SVGEGT. CDR3 sequence reads: CASSTSEENEQYF. CDR3 nucleotide sequence: TGTGCCAGCAGTACTAGCGAGGAGAATGAGCAGTACTTC.

This clonotype was recorded once. The chain is built from TRBV11-2 and TRBJ1-2, with D uncertain. Germline-derived CDR1 and CDR2 are SGHAT and FQNNGV. The CDR3 runs 13 residues. Trimming took off 5 bases at V and 5 bases at J, with 12 bases between the two ends. The CDR3 sequence: CASSPSSGYGYTF. The CDR3 DNA sequence: TGTGCCAGCAGCCCTAGCTCGGGGTATGGCTACACCTTC.